In its sample, the clone carrying this TCR beta chain was seen a few times. The data stem from a study of technical replicates of blood from several donors. Assay used: immunoSEQ multiplex PCR; TCRdb lists only in-frame clones, some missing. The sample consists of 62,000 or so clones, approximately 87% of them appearing once. Trimming took 0 bases from V and 6 from J, leaving 6 bases between them. The CDR3 has 12 residues. Germline V CDR1 and CDR2: GTSNPN, SVGIG (reference sequence). The chain recombines TRBV30 with TRBJ2-4, with a weak D call TRBD2 (5 bases). Sequencing was carried out using PBMCs. The receptor was derived from a human donor in good health. Some clones in this sample may be carry-over from other donors' samples. The DNA for the CDR3 is TGTGCCTGGAGTGTACTAGGAAACATTCAGTACTTC. Amino acid sequence: CAWSVLGNIQYF.